The clone carrying this T cell receptor beta chain has more than one count but fewer than ten. The antigen is not known. The data belong to a study of T-cell memory formation after mild COVID-19. Study overall: Largely donor-specific sequence clusters came from a couple of donors. Study results and limitations: Clones that contracted from day 15 to 85 had balanced CD4/CD8; later expanders were CD4+ biased. A subset of responding clones appeared in pre-infection memory, suggesting cross-reactive memory joined. Among contracting clones, CD4+ were mainly CM/EM and CD8+ enriched in EMRA.

TCRdb independently ran MiXCR on the 5' RACE reads; one entry per CDR3 protein. The table has about 400,000 distinct CDR3 sequences, more than 20% seen once. Germline V gene data show CDR1 as SGHTA and CDR2 as FQGNSA. The CDR3 consists of 17 residues. The V gene end was trimmed by 5 bases and the J gene end by 3 bases; junction bases not matched to a gene: 11. Sequencing was performed on PBMCs or a T cell subset sorted from them (not recorded which). The chain links TRBV7-2 to TRBJ2-2, with TRBD2 matching over 8 bases. The receptor comes from an adult woman who had mild COVID-19 (a few samples of this study predate the infection). Cell type and time point are not known. The CDR3 protein is CASSLRSGSGYTGELFF. The CDR3 coding sequence is TGTGCCAGCAGCCTTAGGAGCGGGAGCGGGTACACCGGGGAGCTGTTTTTT.